The rows below give T cell receptor beta chains drawn from one sample of a study of molecular identifiers for immune sequencing clone quantification. TCRdb independently ran MiXCR on the PCR reads; one entry per CDR3 protein. The sample records about 640,000 distinct CDR3 sequences, about 20% being singletons. The material sequenced was naive CD8+ T cells from blood, with Jurkat cell RNA spiked in. Receptors were obtained from a human donor in good health. Some libraries in this study had Jurkat cell RNA spiked in. CDR3s include the opening cysteine and the closing phenylalanine or tryptophan. The D gene is left open where the match is weak. Only part of the rows carry a size: once, few, many, or a class if the clone is expanded.

TRBJ1-5	NA	TRBV9	NA	TGTGCCAGCAGCGTGGTGGGTCGTAGCAATCAGCCCCAGCATTTT	CASSVVGRSNQPQHF
TRBJ2-7	NA	TRBV7-9	many	TGTGCCAGCAGCCCGGCAATCCGAGCCTACGAGCAGTACTTC	CASSPAIRAYEQYF
TRBJ2-3	TRBD2	TRBV2	many	TGTGCCAGCAGTGGGCAAAGGTGGGAGGGGAGCACAGATACGCAGTATTTT	CASSGQRWEGSTDTQYF
TRBJ1-1	TRBD1	TRBV6-2/TRBV6-3	many	TGTGCCAGCATCACAGGACAGGGGGCGTATGAAGCTTTCTTT	CASITGQGAYEAFF
TRBJ2-3	NA	TRBV5-4	many	TGTGCCAGCAGCTTGGAGTGGGGAATGGCAGATACGCAGTATTTT	CASSLEWGMADTQYF
TRBJ1-1	TRBD1	TRBV4-3	few	TGCGCCAGCAGCCAAGGCCGTGACAGGGGTGGAGACACTGAAGCTTTCTTT	CASSQGRDRGGDTEAFF
TRBJ2-1	TRBD2	TRBV13	many	TGTGCCAGCAGCTCACTAGCGGGAGGGCCCGGAAATGAGCAGTTCTTC	CASSSLAGGPGNEQFF
TRBJ1-1	NA	TRBV27	many	TGTGCCAGCTCCTACCAGGCGAACACTGAAGCTTTCTTT	CASSYQANTEAFF
TRBJ2-6	NA	TRBV12-3/TRBV12-4	NA	TGTGCCAGCAGTCTCCAGGGGACTGGGGCCAACGTCCTGACTTTC	CASSLQGTGANVLTF
TRBJ2-2	NA	TRBV7-9	NA	TGTGCCAGCAGCTTAGTTTCTAGTATCACCGGGGAGCTGTTTTTT	CASSLVSSITGELFF
TRBJ2-7	TRBD2	TRBV20-1	many	TGCAGTGCCAAAAAAGGACTAGCGGGATTGAGAGAGCAGTACTTC	CSAKKGLAGLREQYF
TRBJ2-2	TRBD2	TRBV3-1	NA	TGTGCCAGCAGCCAAGCGCCGACTAGCGGGAGCACCGGGGAGCTGTTTTTT	CASSQAPTSGSTGELFF
TRBJ2-1	TRBD2	TRBV4-3	NA	TGCGCCAGCAGGGAGGGACTAGCGGGGAGCTATGAGCAGTTCTTC	CASREGLAGSYEQFF
TRBJ1-5	NA	TRBV24-1	once	TGTGCCACCAGGGACATTAGCAATCAGCCCCAGCATTTT	CATRDISNQPQHF
TRBJ2-7	TRBD1	TRBV20-1	many	TGCAGTGCTAGAGAGACAGGGGCGATCTACGAGCAGTACTTC	CSARETGAIYEQYF
TRBJ2-6	NA	TRBV19	NA	TGTGCCAGTAGTATCTCCTCCCCCAGCGTCCTGACTTTC	CASSISSPSVLTF
TRBJ1-1	NA	TRBV20-1	NA	TGCAGTGCTAGAGATCGGGTCGGAGGGGGGGCTAAGAACACTGAAGCTTTCTTT	CSARDRVGGGAKNTEAFF
TRBJ1-5	NA	TRBV5-6	many	TGTGCCAGCAGCTTTACGACAGGAGGTCAGCCCCAGCATTTT	CASSFTTGGQPQHF
TRBJ2-1	NA	TRBV27	many	TGTGCCAGTGGGGGGGCCACCTACAATGAGCAGTTCTTC	CASGGATYNEQFF
TRBJ1-5	NA	TRBV2	many	TGTGCCAGCAGTGAGTCTGGGAATGGCAATCAGCCCCAGCATTTT	CASSESGNGNQPQHF
TRBJ2-7	NA	TRBV10-3	few	TGTGCCATCAGTGGACTCGAGATAGCGGTCCACGAGCAGTACTTC	CAISGLEIAVHEQYF
TRBJ2-7	TRBD2	TRBV7-2	many	TGTGCCAGCAGCCTAACAGCGGGAGGCTACGAGCAGTACTTC	CASSLTAGGYEQYF
TRBJ1-5	NA	TRBV9	many	TGTGCCAGCTCCGCAGGGGTCACCAATCAGCCCCAGCATTTT	CASSAGVTNQPQHF
TRBJ2-7	NA	TRBV7-9	many	TGTGCCAGCAGCGAGACTGGGTACACCTACGAGCAGTACTTC	CASSETGYTYEQYF
TRBJ2-5	NA	TRBV12-3/TRBV12-4	many	TGTGCCAGCCAAGGGAGCGGACTGTACCAAGAGACCCAGTACTTC	CASQGSGLYQETQYF
TRBJ2-3	TRBD2	TRBV30	many	TGTGCCTGGAGTTTTAGCGGGAGGGCCGGAGATACGCAGTATTTT	CAWSFSGRAGDTQYF
TRBJ1-1	NA	TRBV5-6	few	TGTGCCAGCAGCGCCGACCAAAGCTTAGAAGCTTTCTTT	CASSADQSLEAFF
TRBJ2-1	NA	TRBV4-3	many	TGCGCCAGCAGCCCCGAAGAGGAACTCAAAAAACCCTACAATGAGCAGTTCTTC	CASSPEEELKKPYNEQFF
TRBJ2-7	NA	TRBV20-1	many	TGCAGTGTACGGGGGACGACCTACGAGCAGTACTTC	CSVRGTTYEQYF
TRBJ2-7	NA	TRBV29-1	many	TGCAGCGTTGAAGATCCCCAGGGTGGTTACGAGCAGTACTTC	CSVEDPQGGYEQYF
TRBJ2-7	NA	TRBV19	few	TGTGCCAGTACCCACTCCGTAGGCCAGACCTACGAGCAGTACTTC	CASTHSVGQTYEQYF
TRBJ2-2	TRBD2	TRBV5-1	NA	TGCGCCAGCAGCTGGGGGACTAGCGGGAGTCCCGGGGAGCTGTTTTTT	CASSWGTSGSPGELFF
TRBJ1-2	NA	TRBV7-9	many	TGTGCCAGCAGCTCCCGACAGTTATACTATGGCTACACCTTC	CASSSRQLYYGYTF
TRBJ2-3	NA	TRBV6-2/TRBV6-3	many	TGTGCCAGCAGTTCCCCCCTGGGAGGTCCGCAGTATTTT	CASSSPLGGPQYF
TRBJ2-7	NA	TRBV7-9	few	TGTGCCAGCAGCTCCGCGCGGGGCGAGCAGTACTTC	CASSSARGEQYF
TRBJ2-3	NA	TRBV30	many	TGTGCCTGGAATAGGGGCACAGCAGATACGCAGTATTTT	CAWNRGTADTQYF
TRBJ1-2	NA	TRBV4-3	many	TGCGCCAGCAGCCAAGATTCGCAGGACAGTAGTTTCTATGGCTACACCTTC	CASSQDSQDSSFYGYTF
TRBJ2-3	NA	TRBV11-2	many	TGTGCCAGCCATGGACACCTTAGCACAGATACGCAGTATTTT	CASHGHLSTDTQYF
TRBJ2-7	NA	TRBV27	many	TGTGCCAGCAGCTCCGGTGTGGCCTACGAGCAGTACTTC	CASSSGVAYEQYF
TRBJ1-1	NA	TRBV6-6	many	TGTGCCAGCAGTTACTCGTGGGAAGACACTGAAGCTTTCTTT	CASSYSWEDTEAFF
TRBJ2-2	NA	TRBV29-1	many	TGCAGCGTTGCCTGGGCGAACACCGGGGAGCTGTTTTTT	CSVAWANTGELFF
TRBJ2-3	NA	TRBV14	many	TGTGCCAGCAGCCAAGATCACCTTCCCCATACGCAGTATTTT	CASSQDHLPHTQYF
TRBJ2-7	NA	TRBV7-8	NA	TGTGCCAGCAGCTGGGTCCGATCCTTGGACGGAAAGTCCTCCTACGAGCAGTACTTC	CASSWVRSLDGKSSYEQYF
TRBJ1-5	NA	TRBV12-3/TRBV12-4	many	TGTGCCAGCAGTCCGTCTTCCGTCATGGGCAATCAGCCCCAGCATTTT	CASSPSSVMGNQPQHF
TRBJ1-5	NA	TRBV6-1	many	TGTGCCAGCTCCTACGACAGCACTTATAGCAATCAGCCCCAGCATTTT	CASSYDSTYSNQPQHF
TRBJ2-3	NA	TRBV3-1	many	TGTGCCAGCAGCCAAGACGTGGTGGAGGGCGGAGTAGATACGCAGTATTTT	CASSQDVVEGGVDTQYF
TRBJ2-1	TRBD2	TRBV7-2	NA	TGTGCCTGCAGCTCGTGGGGACTAGCTAATGAGCAGTTCTTC	CACSSWGLANEQFF
TRBJ2-7	TRBD1	TRBV20-1	few	TGCAGTGCTTACCTAGAGGGACAGTTAGTTTACGAGCAGTACTTC	CSAYLEGQLVYEQYF
TRBJ2-1	TRBD1	TRBV20-1	few	TGCAGTGCTAGAGATAGCGGGACAGGGGCAAATGAGCAGTTCTTC	CSARDSGTGANEQFF
TRBJ2-3	TRBD2	TRBV7-9	few	TGTGCCAGCAGCGCAGACGGCGGGACGACTAGCGGGGGAGCCAGCACAGATACGCAGTATTTT	CASSADGGTTSGGASTDTQYF